This T cell receptor beta chain was retrieved from a study of CD8+ T cells in alopecia areata listed by TCRdb under 2018. For context, the study as a whole: In both human patients and the C3H/HeJ mouse model, the study applied high-throughput TCRbeta sequencing to look at T cell clonal expansion in alopecia areata. On the human side, TCRbeta sequencing was run on scalp tissue and on sorted CD4+ and CD8+ peripheral blood T cells from healthy controls and from alopecia areata patients with either patchy or totalis/universalis disease. Clonality in the scalp was compared among normal scalp (n=4), patchy alopecia areata scalp (n=8), and alopecia totalis/universalis scalp (n=8). RNA came from the PAXgene miRNA kit for fixed scalp, the miRNeasy kit for PBMCs, and the RNeasy kit for mouse skin. TCRbeta CDR3 regions were amplified by immunoSEQ multiplex PCR using 35 Vbeta forward and 13 Jbeta reverse primers. Study-wide findings and limitations: Lesional scalp, especially in alopecia totalis/universalis, showed higher clonality and more expanded CD8+ clones than normal scalp, suggesting antigenic drive. Shared TCR sequences between patients were less evident than in mice, which may be partly attributable to HLA diversity in the patient population. Unlike mouse skin, where gammadelta T cells dominate, normal human skin contains resident alphabeta T cells that get sequenced too, which complicates analysis of the scalp TCR repertoire.

As concerns this clone: The target of this receptor is not known. Qualities for individual bases were not recorded, and no much larger clone is one base off.

After PBMCs were isolated by density centrifugation and stained for CD3, CD4 and CD8, a FACSAria was used to sort CD4+ and CD8+ T cells. Unaffected controls provided scalp biopsies and blood samples. Libraries were constructed by the immunoSEQ multiplex PCR assay. RNA was extracted from all samples and reverse transcribed into cDNA as template for TCR sequencing. First-strand cDNA was synthesized with SuperScript III using a 2:1 mix of oligo-dT and random hexamers. A synthetic immune receptor repertoire was used to assess amplification bias, and residual bias was removed computationally. The study's own analysis went as follows. Raw reads were preprocessed to remove errors, and CDR3 was defined according to IMGT conventions as the region from the conserved cysteine to phenylalanine. Clonality was computed by normalizing Shannon entropy by log2 of the number of productive unique TCRs and subtracting the result from 1. Whether scalp clones were CD4 or CD8 was inferred by matching scalp TCRbeta sequences against CD4 and CD8 repertoires sorted from blood. What TCRdb holds here is the immuneACCESS table cut down to in-frame rearrangements. Part of the clones is not present; checked against another copy, under half of the missing clones reflect an unresolved V gene, and the others are unexplained. The DNA gave D and trimming, while V, J and clone size come from that table. The sample table shows about 110,000 clones, and 59% are seen once. Jointly, the top ten make up less than 25% of the sample.

Based on the germline V gene, the CDR1 and CDR2 sequences are SGHDT and YYEEEE. Measured from the cysteine to the phenylalanine, the CDR3 is 14 residues long. The read is trimmed to its CDR3 DNA, 42 bases read in frame from base 1. At the junction V is shortened by 4 bases and J by 8 bases, with 18 bases in between. The receptor comes from a human donor in good health. The chain is assembled from TRBV5-6 and TRBJ1-2, and the D gene may be TRBD1, 5 bases matching. The sequencing sample was made of CD8+ T cells sorted from blood. Read as DNA, the sequence is TGTGCCAGCAGCCCTGAGCCGGGGGAGTACGGCTACACCTTC. This gives the protein CASSPEPGEYGYTF.